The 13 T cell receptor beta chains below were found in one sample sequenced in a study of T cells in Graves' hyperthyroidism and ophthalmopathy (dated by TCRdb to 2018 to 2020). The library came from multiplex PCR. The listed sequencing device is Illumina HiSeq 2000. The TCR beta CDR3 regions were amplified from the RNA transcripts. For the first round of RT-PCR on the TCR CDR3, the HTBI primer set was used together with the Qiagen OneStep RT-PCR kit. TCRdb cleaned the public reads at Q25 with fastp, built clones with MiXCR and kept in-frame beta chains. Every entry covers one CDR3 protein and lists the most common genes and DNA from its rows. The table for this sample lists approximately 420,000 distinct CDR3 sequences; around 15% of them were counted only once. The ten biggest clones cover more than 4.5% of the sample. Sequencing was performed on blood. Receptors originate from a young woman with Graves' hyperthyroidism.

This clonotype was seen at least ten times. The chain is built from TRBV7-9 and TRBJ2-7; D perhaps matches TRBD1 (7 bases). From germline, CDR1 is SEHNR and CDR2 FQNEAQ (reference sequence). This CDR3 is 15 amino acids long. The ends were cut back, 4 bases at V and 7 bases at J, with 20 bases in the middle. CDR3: CASSSASVPRGEQYF. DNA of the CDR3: TGTGCCAGCAGCTCCGCTAGCGTTCCCAGGGGGGAGCAGTACTTC.

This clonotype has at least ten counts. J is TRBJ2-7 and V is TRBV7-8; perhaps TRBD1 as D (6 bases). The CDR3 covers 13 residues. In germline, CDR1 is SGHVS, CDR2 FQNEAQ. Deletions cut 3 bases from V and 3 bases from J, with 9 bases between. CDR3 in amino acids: CASSFGQNYEQYF. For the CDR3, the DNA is TGTGCCAGCAGCTTCGGACAGAACTACGAGCAGTACTTC.

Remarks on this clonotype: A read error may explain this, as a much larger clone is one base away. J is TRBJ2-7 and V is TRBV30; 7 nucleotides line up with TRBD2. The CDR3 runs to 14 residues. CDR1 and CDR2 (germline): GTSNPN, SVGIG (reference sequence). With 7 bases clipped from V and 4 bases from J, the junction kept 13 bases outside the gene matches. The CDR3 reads CAYVLREDPYEQYF. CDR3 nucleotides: TGTGCCTACGTCCTTCGGGAGGATCCGTACGAGCAGTACTTC.

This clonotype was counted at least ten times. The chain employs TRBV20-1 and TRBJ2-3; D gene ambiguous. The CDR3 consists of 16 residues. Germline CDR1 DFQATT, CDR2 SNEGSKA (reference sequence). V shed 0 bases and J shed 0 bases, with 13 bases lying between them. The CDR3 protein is CSARDFGLTSTDTQYF. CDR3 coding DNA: TGCAGTGCTAGAGATTTCGGGCTAACTAGCACAGATACGCAGTATTTT.

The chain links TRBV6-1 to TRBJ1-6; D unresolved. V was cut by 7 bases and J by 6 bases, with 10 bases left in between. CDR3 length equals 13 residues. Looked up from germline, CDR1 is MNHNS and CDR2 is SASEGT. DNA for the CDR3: TGTGCCAGCACTTCGGGTAGTAATTCACCCCTCCACTTT. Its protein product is CASTSGSNSPLHF.

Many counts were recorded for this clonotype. As DNA, the CDR3 is TGTGCCAGCAGTTCAGGGGGTGAAGCTTTCTTT. Translation: CASSSGGEAFF. The rearrangement uses TRBV12-3 or TRBV12-4 and TRBJ1-1, with TRBD1 matching over 7 bases. V dropped 4 bases and J dropped 7; count of bases not matched to a gene: 0. The CDR3 consists of 11 residues.

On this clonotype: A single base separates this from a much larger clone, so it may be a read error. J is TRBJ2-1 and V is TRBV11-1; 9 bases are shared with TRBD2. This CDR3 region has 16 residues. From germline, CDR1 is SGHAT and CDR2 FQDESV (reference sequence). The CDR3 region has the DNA TGTGCCAGCAGCGATAGCGGGAGAGGGGCCTACAATGAGCAGCTCTTC. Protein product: CASSDSGRGAYNEQLF.

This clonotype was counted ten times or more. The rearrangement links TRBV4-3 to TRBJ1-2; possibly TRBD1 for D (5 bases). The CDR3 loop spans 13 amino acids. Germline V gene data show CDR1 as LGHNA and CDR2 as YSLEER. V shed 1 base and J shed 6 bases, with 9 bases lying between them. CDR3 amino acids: CASSQVSGDGYTF. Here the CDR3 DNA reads TGCGCCAGCAGCCAAGTCTCGGGGGATGGCTACACCTTC.

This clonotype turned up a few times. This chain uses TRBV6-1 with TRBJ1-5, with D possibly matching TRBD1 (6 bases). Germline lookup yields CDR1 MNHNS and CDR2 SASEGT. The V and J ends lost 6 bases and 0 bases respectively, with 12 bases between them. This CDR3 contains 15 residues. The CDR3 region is CASRRTENSNQPQHF. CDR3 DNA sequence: TGTGCCAGCAGGCGGACAGAAAATAGCAATCAGCCCCAGCATTTT.

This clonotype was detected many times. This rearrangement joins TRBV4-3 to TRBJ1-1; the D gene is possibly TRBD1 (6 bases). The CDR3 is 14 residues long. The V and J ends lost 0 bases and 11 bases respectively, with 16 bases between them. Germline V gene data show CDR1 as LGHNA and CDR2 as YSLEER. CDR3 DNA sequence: TGCGCCAGCAGCCAAGATATACAGGGCATTTTCGCTTTCTTT. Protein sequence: CASSQDIQGIFAFF.

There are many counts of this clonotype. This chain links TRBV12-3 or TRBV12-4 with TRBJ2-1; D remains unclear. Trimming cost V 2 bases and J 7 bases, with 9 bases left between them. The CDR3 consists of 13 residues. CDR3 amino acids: CASSLLLRNEQFF. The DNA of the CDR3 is TGTGCCAGCAGTTTACTCCTCCGGAATGAGCAGTTCTTC.

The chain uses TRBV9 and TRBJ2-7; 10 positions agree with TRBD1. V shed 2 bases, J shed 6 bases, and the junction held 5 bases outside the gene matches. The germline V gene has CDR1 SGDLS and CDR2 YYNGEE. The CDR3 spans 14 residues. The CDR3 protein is CASSVRDRGAEQYF. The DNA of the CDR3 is TGTGCCAGCAGCGTCCGGGACAGGGGCGCCGAGCAGTACTTC.

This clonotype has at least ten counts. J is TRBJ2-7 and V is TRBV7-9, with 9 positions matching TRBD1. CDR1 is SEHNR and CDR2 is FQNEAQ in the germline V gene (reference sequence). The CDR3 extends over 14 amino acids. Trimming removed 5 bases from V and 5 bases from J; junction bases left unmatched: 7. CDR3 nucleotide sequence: TGTGCCAGCAGCCCGACGACAGGGGGGGACGAGCAGTACTTC. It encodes CASSPTTGGDEQYF.